These 31 T cell receptor beta chains share one sample of origin, sequenced in a study of spatial heterogeneity in lung cancer. TCRdb ran MiXCR on the 5' RACE reads and lists one entry per CDR3 protein. The data contain tens of thousands of distinct CDR3 sequences, roughly 4.5% of them singletons. Time point noted: sample taken at primary tumor resection. Whole RNA, isolated from tumor, nontumor lung or frozen PBMC, was sequenced without prior sorting. Material: PBMCs, obtained at surgery. The source is a male donor with early-stage non-small cell lung cancer.

This clonotype has at least ten counts. The J gene is TRBJ2-5, the V gene TRBV28, with D perhaps matching TRBD1 or TRBD2 (5 bases each). The CDR3 has 16 amino acids. V was clipped by 2 bases and J by 4 bases, with 17 bases between them. Germline-derived CDR1 and CDR2 are MDHEN and SYDVKM. The CDR3 bases are TGTGCCAGCAGTTTAGGTCGGGGCCCAAAAGTAGAGACCCAGTACTTC. Translated, it gives CASSLGRGPKVETQYF.

This clonotype was observed at least ten times. The chain joins TRBV6-1 to TRBJ2-7, with TRBD1 as a possible D gene (6 bases). The CDR3 spans 11 residues. Germline V gene data show CDR1 as MNHNS and CDR2 as SASEGT. With 8 bases removed from V and 4 bases from J, the gap between germline ends came to 9 bases. The CDR3 DNA sequence: TGTGCCAGCGACAGGTCGTACGAGCAGTACTTC. It codes for CASDRSYEQYF.

Ten or more counts support this clonotype. The rearrangement joins TRBV2 to TRBJ2-1, with unresolved D. CDR3 length: 10 amino acids. Trimming stripped 5 bases from V and 9 bases from J, with 5 bases between. Germline V CDR1 and CDR2: SNHLY, FYNNEI. The CDR3 DNA sequence: TGTGCCAGCAGTAAGGTTGAGCAGTTCTTC. This gives the protein CASSKVEQFF.

Regarding this clonotype: A much larger clone lies a single base off, so this may be a read error. The chain employs TRBV18 and TRBJ1-4, with 7 nucleotides matching TRBD1. J was trimmed by 8 bases and V by 3 bases; bases with no gene match: 6. The CDR3 sequence is 14 residues long. The V gene's germline CDR1 is KGHSH and CDR2 LQKENI. The CDR3 nucleotides are TGTGCCAGCTCACCGGGACAGAGGACCGAAAAACTGTTTTTT. Protein sequence: CASSPGQRTEKLFF.

This clonotype occurred many times. This chain links TRBV27 with TRBJ2-3, with 15 bases that match TRBD2. Looked up from germline, CDR1 is MNHEY and CDR2 is SMNVEV (reference sequence). The CDR3 loop spans 19 amino acids. V shed 6 bases and J 0 bases; nucleotides not matched to a gene: 10. DNA of the CDR3: TGTGCCAGCAGCTACATCGGACTAGCGGGGGGGACAAGCACAGATACGCAGTATTTT. Protein product: CASSYIGLAGGTSTDTQYF.

The table lists this clonotype with many counts. The V and J genes are TRBV6-5 and TRBJ2-3; no clear D gene. The CDR3 contains 11 residues. V shed 5 bases and J shed 6 bases, with 6 bases lying between them. From germline, CDR1 is MNHEY and CDR2 SVGAGI. The CDR3 coding sequence is TGTGCCAGCAGTGAAAGGGATACGCAGTATTTT. It specifies CASSERDTQYF.

This clonotype was seen ten or more times. This chain links TRBV5-6 with TRBJ2-1; 9 positions match TRBD1. The germline V gene encodes CDR1 SGHDT and CDR2 YYEEEE. The CDR3 extends over 15 amino acids. J lost 4 bases, V lost 1 base, and 3 bases had no gene match. The CDR3 nucleotides read TGTGCCAGCAGCTTGTCCGGGACAGGGTACAATGAGCAGTTCTTC. Protein: CASSLSGTGYNEQFF.

In its sample, this clonotype was seen many times. The rearrangement links TRBV28 to TRBJ1-6, with a possible D match to TRBD1 (6 bases). Trimming shortened V by 3 bases and J by 14 bases, and 26 bases separated the two germline ends. The germline V gene encodes CDR1 MDHEN and CDR2 SYDVKM. The CDR3 runs to 17 residues. In nucleotides, the CDR3 is TGTGCCAGCAGTTTGTTGGCTGCGGACAGCCTGAGGAAAACCCTCCACTTT. Its translation is CASSLLAADSLRKTLHF.

This clonotype has a count of ten or more. The CDR3 DNA is TGTGCCAGCAGCACCGGGACTAGCGGCTCCTACGAGCAGTACTTC. Its translation: CASSTGTSGSYEQYF. V is TRBV12-3 or TRBV12-4 and J is TRBJ2-7, with 11 bases that match TRBD2. The junction had 4 bases not matched to a gene; V was cut back by 6 bases and J by 0 bases. The CDR3 is made up of 15 amino acids.

This clonotype was detected many times. J is TRBJ2-5 and V is TRBV20-1; 8 bases map to TRBD2. V dropped 3 bases and J dropped 5; count of bases not matched to a gene: 2. The length of the CDR3 is 12 residues. Germline V CDR1 and CDR2: DFQATT, SNEGSKA (reference sequence). CDR3: CSARTSAETQYF. The CDR3 DNA follows: TGCAGTGCTAGGACTAGCGCTGAGACCCAGTACTTC.

This clonotype has at least ten counts. The V gene is TRBV7-2, the J gene TRBJ1-5; D is possibly TRBD1 (6 bases). V was clipped by 1 base and J by 4 bases, with 11 bases between them. Germline values: CDR1 SGHTA, CDR2 FQGNSA. The CDR3 is made up of 15 amino acids. For the CDR3, the DNA is TGTGCCAGCAGCTTAGTTCTGGGGGCAAATCAGCCCCAGCATTTT. This encodes CASSLVLGANQPQHF.

Ten or more counts support this clonotype. The gene calls are TRBV6-2 or TRBV6-3 and TRBJ2-1; maybe TRBD1 (6 bases). The CDR3 extends over 13 amino acids. Germline V gives CDR1 MNHEY, CDR2 SVGEGT. The ends were cut back, 8 bases at V and 10 bases at J, with 18 bases in the middle. The CDR3 here is CASRNRVRGEQFF. CDR3 coding DNA: TGTGCCAGCCGAAACAGGGTCCGGGGAGAGCAGTTCTTC.

In this sample, this clonotype turned up a few times. The rearrangement joins TRBV7-9 to TRBJ1-1; D perhaps matches TRBD1 (6 bases). Trimming removed 5 bases from V and 4 bases from J, with 17 bases in between. Germline CDR1 SEHNR, CDR2 FQNEAQ (reference sequence). CDR3 length: 15 residues. CDR3 DNA: TGTGCCAGCAGCAACCCAGGGGTTTTGGGCACTGAAGCTTTCTTT. Translating it yields CASSNPGVLGTEAFF.

The J gene is TRBJ2-7, the V gene TRBV7-2, with 10 bases matching TRBD1. This CDR3 comprises 14 residues. Germline-derived CDR1 and CDR2 are SGHTA and FQGNSA. V shed 5 bases, J shed 6 bases, and the junction held 7 bases outside the gene matches. The CDR3 nucleotides are TGTGCCAGCAGCACCTACCGGGACAGGGGCGAGCAGTACTTC. Residues: CASSTYRDRGEQYF.

This clonotype was seen repeatedly, ten times or more. The chain carries TRBV11-2 and TRBJ2-1; possibly TRBD1 or TRBD2 for D (7 bases each). The V end lost 5 bases, the J end lost 9 bases, and 32 bases lay between the germline ends. Germline V lookup: CDR1 SGHAT, CDR2 FQNNGV. The length of the CDR3 is 19 residues. This CDR3 is CASSPGRGKTGTTSTEQFF. The DNA for the CDR3 is TGTGCCAGCAGCCCCGGCAGGGGGAAGACCGGGACTACCTCGACTGAGCAGTTCTTC. The whole variable domain, remainder taken from reference TRBV11-2 and TRBJ2-1, is EAGVAQSPRYKIIEKRQSVAFWCNPISGHATLYWYQQILGQGPKLLIQFQNNGVVDDSQLPKDRFSAERLKGVDSTLKIQPAKLEDSAVYLCASSPGRGKTGTTSTEQFFGPGTRLTVL.

In this sample, this clonotype turned up many times. The CDR3 loop is CASSGGGSTEAFF. CDR3 in DNA: TGTGCCAGCTCAGGAGGGGGGAGCACTGAAGCTTTCTTT. V usage is TRBV18 and J usage is TRBJ1-1; TRBD1 might be the D (6 bases). The length of the CDR3 is 13 residues. The germline V gene has CDR1 KGHSH and CDR2 LQKENI. Between the trimmed V and J ends, which lost 5 bases and 4 bases, there was a span of 11 bases.

This clonotype has ten or more counts. The chain uses TRBV29-1 and TRBJ2-7; D is unresolved. Trimming stripped 0 bases from V and 1 base from J, with 7 bases between. This CDR3 is 13 amino acids long. From germline, CDR1 is SQVTM and CDR2 ANQGSEA. This CDR3 reads CSVEDTSSYEQYF. The CDR3 DNA is TGCAGCGTTGAAGACACCAGTTCCTACGAGCAGTACTTC.

This clonotype appeared many times. The chain employs TRBV20-1 and TRBJ1-1; 8 nucleotides agree with TRBD1. The CDR3 totals 15 residues. Germline V gene data show CDR1 as DFQATT and CDR2 as SNEGSKA (reference sequence). V shed 6 bases, J shed 4 bases, and the junction held 13 bases outside the gene matches. CDR3 sequence: CSAISPGGVGTEAFF. CDR3 DNA: TGCAGTGCGATCTCACCAGGGGGCGTTGGCACTGAAGCTTTCTTT.

The sample holds many counts of this clonotype. V is TRBV14 and J is TRBJ1-3; D is perhaps TRBD1 (5 bases). V dropped 4 bases and J dropped 2 bases, with 9 bases sitting between them. Germline V CDR1 and CDR2: SGHDN, FVKESK. This CDR3 is 14 amino acids long. CDR3 in DNA: TGTGCCAGCAGCCGGACGGGACCTGGAAACACCATATATTTT. This codes for CASSRTGPGNTIYF.

This clonotype was seen many times. J is TRBJ2-3 and V is TRBV9, with D maybe TRBD1 (6 bases). V was shortened by 5 bases and J by 1 base, with 17 bases between the two germline ends. CDR3 length: 16 residues. Looked up from germline, CDR1 is SGDLS and CDR2 is YYNGEE. Written as DNA, the CDR3 is TGTGCCAGCAGTACGGTCTCAGGGGTAGGCACAGATACGCAGTATTTT. Translation gives CASSTVSGVGTDTQYF. Using reference TRBV9 and TRBJ2-3 for the parts outside the CDR3, the full variable domain is DSGVTQTPKHLITATGQRVTLRCSPRSGDLSVYWYQQSLDQGLQFLIQYYNGEERAKGNILERFSAQQFPDLHSELNLSSLELGDSALYFCASSTVSGVGTDTQYFGPGTRLTVL.

This clonotype has ten or more counts. The chain couples TRBV2 to TRBJ2-5; D might be TRBD1 (5 bases). The germline V and J ends were trimmed by 7 bases and 1 base, with 10 bases remaining between them. The CDR3 has 13 amino acids. CDR1 and CDR2 (germline): SNHLY, FYNNEI. Written as DNA, the CDR3 is TGTGCCAGCACCCAGGACACCCAAGAGACCCAGTACTTC. Translating gives CASTQDTQETQYF. Full variable domain (missing parts from reference TRBV2 and TRBJ2-5): EPEVTQTPSHQVTQMGQEVILRCVPISNHLYFYWYRQILGQKVEFLVSFYNNEISEKSEIFDDQFSVERPDGSNFTLKIRSTKLEDSAMYFCASTQDTQETQYFGPGTRLLVL.

This clonotype was recorded at least ten times. This rearrangement joins TRBV6-2 or TRBV6-3 to TRBJ2-5; D not certain. V lost 2 bases and J 4 bases, leaving 2 bases between the germline ends. This CDR3 has 11 amino acids. CDR1 and CDR2 from the germline V gene are MNHEY and SVGEGT. CDR3 in amino acids: CASSYPETQYF. The CDR3 nucleotides are TGTGCCAGCAGTTACCCAGAGACCCAGTACTTC.

This clonotype was counted at least ten times. The chain combines TRBV6-5 with TRBJ2-5, with 7 bases fitting TRBD2. Trimming removed 0 bases from V and 6 bases from J; junction bases left unmatched: 4. The CDR3 has 14 residues. CDR1 is MNHEY and CDR2 is SVGAGI in the germline V gene. The CDR3 reads CASSYSTSEKTQYF. CDR3 DNA: TGTGCCAGCAGTTACTCTACTAGCGAGAAGACCCAGTACTTC.

V gene TRBV7-2 combines with J gene TRBJ2-2; 11 positions match TRBD2. V was pared by 5 bases and J by 5 bases, with 7 bases of the junction left unmatched. The CDR3 length is 16 residues. Germline V CDR1 and CDR2: SGHTA, FQGNSA. The CDR3 spells CASSVLAGVGTGELFF. The CDR3 coding sequence is TGTGCCAGCAGCGTACTAGCGGGAGTAGGTACCGGGGAGCTGTTTTTT.

This clonotype was seen repeatedly, ten times or more. For the CDR3, the DNA is TGTGCCTGGAGTGATACACATCAGCCCCAGCATTTT. Its translation: CAWSDTHQPQHF. V is TRBV30 and J is TRBJ1-5, with no clear D. CDR1 and CDR2 from the germline V gene are GTSNPN and SVGIG (reference sequence). The length of the CDR3 is 12 residues. Between the trimmed V and J ends, which lost 1 base and 5 bases, there was a span of 6 bases.

V usage is TRBV9 and J usage is TRBJ1-1; no reliable D call. The CDR3 covers 15 residues. V dropped 0 bases and J dropped 3 bases, with 12 bases sitting between them. Germline CDR1 SGDLS, CDR2 YYNGEE. CDR3 DNA sequence: TGTGCCAGCAGCGTAGGCCCAACGGGAGACACTGAAGCTTTCTTT. Its protein product is CASSVGPTGDTEAFF.

V is TRBV7-4 and J is TRBJ2-1; the match to TRBD2 covers 8 bases. Germline CDR1 and CDR2: SGHVT and SQSDAQ. J lost 9 bases, V lost 2 bases, and 12 bases had no gene match. This CDR3 is built from 16 residues. The CDR3 nucleotides are TGTGCCAGCAGCTTAAATACAGCGGGGGTAAGAGGTGAGCAGTTCTTC. Translation: CASSLNTAGVRGEQFF.

Many counts were recorded for this clonotype. The chain links TRBV27 to TRBJ1-5; tentative D call: TRBD1 (5 bases). In germline, CDR1 is MNHEY, CDR2 SMNVEV (reference sequence). The length of the CDR3 is 13 residues. Trimming removed 8 bases at V and 1 base at J, with 9 bases between. This CDR3 is CASRGVSNQPQHF. In DNA, the CDR3 is TGTGCCAGCCGAGGGGTGAGCAATCAGCCCCAGCATTTT.

This clonotype was counted at least ten times. V gene TRBV7-2 combines with J gene TRBJ2-5, with TRBD2 as a possible D gene (6 bases). Trimming removed 5 bases from V and 6 bases from J, with 16 bases in between. CDR1 is SGHTA, CDR2 FQGNSA, per germline. CDR3 length: 14 residues. The chain's CDR3 is CASSQGGESKTQYF. DNA for the CDR3: TGTGCCAGCAGCCAGGGCGGGGAGTCAAAGACCCAGTACTTC.

In this sample, this clonotype turned up many times. The chain uses TRBV19 and TRBJ2-2; TRBD1 matches at 10 bases. The CDR3 is made up of 15 amino acids. V shed 0 bases and J 6 bases; nucleotides not matched to a gene: 1. Germline loops: CDR1 LNHDA, CDR2 SQIVND (reference sequence). The CDR3 here is CASSIEGQGAGELFF. In DNA form, the CDR3 reads TGTGCCAGTAGTATAGAAGGACAGGGGGCCGGGGAGCTGTTTTTT.

V is TRBV28 and J is TRBJ2-7, with 7 positions matching TRBD1. The J segment lost 4 bases and the V segment lost 6 bases, leaving 3 bases of the junction unmatched. The CDR3 has 12 amino acids. Looked up from germline, CDR1 is MDHEN and CDR2 is SYDVKM. As DNA, the CDR3 is TGTGCCAGCAGGTCGACAGGGTACGAGCAGTACTTC. It encodes CASRSTGYEQYF. Full variable domain (rest looked up from reference TRBV28 and TRBJ2-7): DVKVTQSSRYLVKRTGEKVFLECVQDMDHENMFWYRQDPGLGLRLIYFSYDVKMKEKGDIPEGYSVSREKKERFSLILESASTNQTSMYLCASRSTGYEQYFGPGTRLTVT.